This TCR beta chain was observed in a study of T cell responses to AZD1222 COVID-19 vaccine. Turning to this clone: Its antigen remains unknown.

The CDR3 loop spans 13 amino acids. V was shortened by 6 bases and J by 6 bases, with 13 bases between the two germline ends. Germline values: CDR1 MNHEY, CDR2 SVGEGT. Libraries were prepared by immunoSEQ multiplex PCR; TCRdb keeps only in-frame clonotypes and omits some of them. The sample yields 100,000 to 150,000 clones, 80% to 90% seen once. Findings and caveats of the study: Sampled repertoires all dated from after the peak T cell response.

The sample was peripheral blood, taken on day 0 of AZD1222 vaccination. This rearrangement joins TRBV6-2 or TRBV6-3 to TRBJ2-3; D is perhaps TRBD1 or TRBD2 (7 bases each). The receptor was derived from an adult in good health. CDR3 sequence: CASSRGGWDTQYF. The CDR3 DNA reads TGTGCCAGCAGCAGGGGGGGTTGGGATACGCAGTATTTT.